These T cell receptor beta chains were read from a single sample in a study of T cell responses to AZD1222 COVID-19 vaccine. Sequencing used immunoSEQ multiplex PCR; TCRdb keeps in-frame clones, though not all of them. The sample holds almost 55,000 clones; about 86% are singletons and the top ten take roughly 10%. Specimen: peripheral blood, collected on day 0 of AZD1222 vaccination. The origin of the receptors is an adult in good health. CDR3s include the opening cysteine and the closing phenylalanine or tryptophan. Fields, in order: D gene, J gene, clone size, V gene, CDR3 DNA, CDR3 protein. The D gene is left open where the match is weak. Clone size is shown for a subset of rows, as once, few, many or a class of expanded clone.

- | TRBJ1-6 | - | TRBV2 | TGTGCCAGCAGTGAAATAAGCCGGCCCCTCCACTTT | CASSEISRPLHF
- | TRBJ1-6 | - | TRBV19 | TGTGCCAGTAGTGCCGAATATAATTCACCCCTCCACTTT | CASSAEYNSPLHF
- | TRBJ2-7 | - | TRBV7-2 | TGTGCCAGCAGCTTCGGGACTGGCTACGAGCAGTACTTC | CASSFGTGYEQYF
TRBD1 | TRBJ1-2 | - | TRBV6-5 | TGTGCCAGCAGTTACAGGGGACAGGGGAGCTATGGCTACACCTTC | CASSYRGQGSYGYTF
TRBD2 | TRBJ2-3 | - | TRBV6-2/TRBV6-3 | TGTGCCAGCAGTTACTCTCTAGCGGGGGTTGACCTTGATACGCAGTATTTT | CASSYSLAGVDLDTQYF
- | TRBJ1-2 | - | TRBV10-3 | TGTGCCACCACGGCAAACAACTATGGCTACACCTTC | CATTANNYGYTF
- | TRBJ2-2 | - | TRBV6-5 | TGTGCCAGCAGTTCCCTTTCCAGGGGAACCGGGGAGCTGTTTTTT | CASSSLSRGTGELFF
TRBD2 | TRBJ2-1 | - | TRBV28 | TGTGCCAGCATCTTTGGCGGGAGGCACTCCTACAATGAGCAGTTCTTC | CASIFGGRHSYNEQFF
- | TRBJ1-1 | - | TRBV19 | TGTGCCAGTAGCAAAGGGGGAAGTACTGAAGCTTTCTTT | CASSKGGSTEAFF
- | TRBJ1-5 | - | TRBV2 | TGTGCCAGCAGTTCCTTACCCGTCCCATCCCTCGGCAATCAGCCCCAGCATTTT | CASSSLPVPSLGNQPQHF
- | TRBJ2-7 | - | TRBV12-3/TRBV12-4 | TGTGCCAGCAGTTTACGTAGCTCCTACGAGCAGTACTTC | CASSLRSSYEQYF
TRBD2 | TRBJ2-7 | - | TRBV28 | TGTGCCAGCACCTTAGGTGGCGGGAGGACGTACGAGCAGTACTTC | CASTLGGGRTYEQYF
- | TRBJ1-1 | - | TRBV21-1 | TGTGCCAGCAGCAGAGATAGCAACACTGAAGCTTTCTTT | CASSRDSNTEAFF
- | TRBJ2-3 | few | TRBV11-2 | TGTGCCAGCAGCCCACGCACGGGGTCCCGCACAGATACGCAGTATTTT | CASSPRTGSRTDTQYF
- | TRBJ1-2 | - | TRBV7-9 | TGTGCCAGCAGCTTAGCGGAGCGAGACGGCTACACCTTC | CASSLAERDGYTF
TRBD1 | TRBJ2-1 | - | TRBV5-4 | TGTGCCAGCAGCGGGACAGGGCCGGTCAATGAGCAGTTCTTC | CASSGTGPVNEQFF
TRBD1 | TRBJ2-1 | - | TRBV3-1/TRBV3-2 | TGTGCCAGCAGCCAAGGCAGGGGGCGTTACAATGAGCAGTTCTTC | CASSQGRGRYNEQFF
TRBD2 | TRBJ2-7 | - | TRBV5-1 | TGCGCCAGCAGCTTGGAGATAGCGGGGGGAACCGAGCAGTACTTC | CASSLEIAGGTEQYF
- | TRBJ1-2 | - | TRBV29-1 | TGCCGGCGGGCAGGGGCTAACTATGGCTACACCTTC | CRRAGANYGYTF
- | TRBJ2-1 | - | TRBV3-1/TRBV3-2 | TGTGCCAGCAGCCAAGGTCCACCTAGTATCAATGAGCAGTTCTTC | CASSQGPPSINEQFF
TRBD1 | TRBJ1-4 | once | TRBV19 | TGTGCCAGTAGTCCCTACAGGGGGCTGGCTAATGAAAAACTGTTTTTT | CASSPYRGLANEKLFF
TRBD1 | TRBJ1-1 | - | TRBV25-1 | TGTGCCAGCAGTGACCCCGGGACAGGGAAGTTGAACACTGAAGCTTTCTTT | CASSDPGTGKLNTEAFF
- | TRBJ2-3 | - | TRBV5-5 | TGTGCCAGCAGCACCGGACGACCGGGAGATACGCAGTATTTT | CASSTGRPGDTQYF
- | TRBJ1-1 | - | TRBV3-1/TRBV3-2 | TGTGCCAGCAGCCACGGCAGGCAGAACACTGAAGCTTTCTTT | CASSHGRQNTEAFF
TRBD1 | TRBJ1-4 | - | TRBV11-2 | TGTGCCAGCAGCCCGACAGGGTTAACTAATGAAAAACTGTTTTTT | CASSPTGLTNEKLFF
- | TRBJ2-2 | - | TRBV18 | TGTGCCAGCTCACCCGGGGCGGCAACCGGGGAGCTGTTTTTT | CASSPGAATGELFF
TRBD1 | TRBJ1-2 | - | TRBV3-1/TRBV3-2 | TGTGCCAGCAGCCAGAATACCGGACAGGGAGGCTACACCTTC | CASSQNTGQGGYTF
- | TRBJ1-5 | - | TRBV15 | TGTGCCACCAGCAGAGCAGGGGTGAGCAATCAGCCCCAGCATTTT | CATSRAGVSNQPQHF
TRBD2 | TRBJ2-2 | - | TRBV18 | TGTGCCAGCTCACCACCGGGTTCTAGCGGGAGCACCGGGGAGCTGTTTTTT | CASSPPGSSGSTGELFF
TRBD1 | TRBJ2-7 | - | TRBV3-1/TRBV3-2 | TGTGCCAGCAGCTCCGCCGGGACAGGGGCCTACGAGCAGTACTTC | CASSSAGTGAYEQYF
TRBD2 | TRBJ2-7 | - | TRBV5-1 | TGCGCCAGCAGCTGGGTCCGGCGGGGAGGGGACGAGCAGTACTTC | CASSWVRRGGDEQYF
TRBD1 | TRBJ2-3 | - | TRBV7-6 | TGTGCCAGCAGCGGGACAGCGGACACAGATACGCAGTATTTT | CASSGTADTDTQYF
- | TRBJ1-1 | - | TRBV19 | TGTGCCAGTATAGGCCCTTCGAACACTGAAGCTTTCTTT | CASIGPSNTEAFF
TRBD1 | TRBJ2-3 | - | TRBV2 | TGTGCCAGCAGTGGGCCAGGGGGTAGCACAGATACGCAGTATTTT | CASSGPGGSTDTQYF
- | TRBJ1-3 | - | TRBV6-5 | TGTGCCAGCAGTTCCGGAGTATACTCTGGAAACACCATATATTTT | CASSSGVYSGNTIYF
TRBD2 | TRBJ2-7 | - | TRBV6-6 | TGTGCCAGCAGTCGCCGGACCCCGACTAGCGGGGGGTTCGCCGAGCAGTACTTC | CASSRRTPTSGGFAEQYF
- | TRBJ1-2 | - | TRBV6-5 | TGTGCCAGCGGGGGGCATGAGGACGTGTATGGCTACACCTTC | CASGGHEDVYGYTF
- | TRBJ1-2 | - | TRBV4-2 | TGTGCCAGCAGCCAGGAGACAGCTAACTATGGCTACACCTTC | CASSQETANYGYTF
- | TRBJ2-3 | - | TRBV9 | TGTGCCAGCAGTCCAGGTGGGACTAGCACAGATACGCAGTATTTT | CASSPGGTSTDTQYF
- | TRBJ2-5 | - | TRBV10-3 | TGTGCCATCAGTGAGTCAGCGGGCCAAGAGACCCAGTACTTC | CAISESAGQETQYF
- | TRBJ2-2 | - | TRBV9 | TGTGCCAGCACCCCCTCCCTGGTGGGTGGCGGGGTGGAGCTGTTTTTT | CASTPSLVGGGVELFF
- | TRBJ2-1 | once | TRBV25-1 | TGTGCCAGCAAGGGGGTATACAATGAGCAGTTCTTC | CASKGVYNEQFF
TRBD1 | TRBJ1-1 | - | TRBV9 | TGTGCCAGCAGCTCCAGGGGGCAAAGGGACACTGAAGCTTTCTTT | CASSSRGQRDTEAFF
TRBD1 | TRBJ2-7 | - | TRBV3-1/TRBV3-2 | TGTGCCAGCAGCCAGGCTTTAGACAGGGTCTACGAGCAGTACTTC | CASSQALDRVYEQYF
- | TRBJ2-1 | - | TRBV24-1 | TGTGCCACCGCCGGACAGGGAGGGACAAAGCGGGCCAGCTCCTACAATGAGCAGTTCTTC | CATAGQGGTKRASSYNEQFF
TRBD1 | TRBJ2-1 | - | TRBV19 | TGTGCCAGTAGTGGCCGGGACAGGTACAATGAGCAGTTCTTC | CASSGRDRYNEQFF
- | TRBJ2-7 | - | TRBV7-9 | TGTGCCAGCAGCCTCGTGTCCGCCAACGAGCAGTACTTC | CASSLVSANEQYF
- | TRBJ2-7 | - | TRBV11-2 | TGTGCCAGCAGGAACTCGTGGGGCGAGCAGTACTTC | CASRNSWGEQYF